The rows below give T cell receptor beta chains drawn from one sample of a study of Ad26.COV2.S vaccination and SARS-CoV-2 variants. TCRdb keeps only in-frame clones here, not all; method: immunoSEQ multiplex PCR. The sample lists some 320,000 clones, around four fifths seen once, with around 2.2% in the top ten. Sequenced here: peripheral blood, sampled in a trial of Ad26.COV2.S vaccine versus placebo. All receptors derive from a person between 18 and 59 years old who received the Ad26.COV2.S COVID-19 vaccine or a placebo. The CDR3 runs from the conserved cysteine through the conserved F or W. D genes are given only for firm matches. Clone size is not always given. Where it is, it says once, few, many or a class for expanded clones.

CDR3: CASSDLGGKWAQYF; DNA: TGTGCCAGCAGTGATTTGGGGGGCAAATGGGCCCAGTACTTC; D: NA; J: TRBJ2-5; length: 14; size: NA; V: TRBV6-1
CDR3: CASKTPGGDGYTF; DNA: TGTGCCTCCAAAACCCCAGGGGGCGATGGCTACACCTTC; D: TRBD1; J: TRBJ1-2; length: 13; size: once; V: TRBV28
CDR3: CASSFSGDHNSPLHF; DNA: TGTGCCAGCAGTTTCTCCGGGGACCATAATTCACCCCTCCACTTT; D: NA; J: TRBJ1-6; length: 15; size: once; V: TRBV28
CDR3: CASSTGTRDEQFF; DNA: TGTGCCAGCAGCACCGGGACTAGGGATGAGCAGTTCTTC; D: TRBD2; J: TRBJ2-1; length: 13; size: NA; V: TRBV25-1
CDR3: CASSLDNYNEQFF; DNA: TGTGCCAGCAGCTTGGACAACTACAATGAGCAGTTCTTC; D: NA; J: TRBJ2-1; length: 13; size: NA; V: TRBV7-8
CDR3: CASSQDGRGGGANVLTF; DNA: TGTGCCAGCAGCCAAGATGGACGAGGTGGTGGGGCCAACGTCCTGACTTTC; D: NA; J: TRBJ2-6; length: 17; size: NA; V: TRBV4-2
CDR3: CASSPQGEWTEAFF; DNA: TGCGCCAGCAGCCCCCAGGGGGAATGGACTGAAGCTTTCTTT; D: TRBD1; J: TRBJ1-1; length: 14; size: NA; V: TRBV5-1
CDR3: CASSATSGRSYGYTF; DNA: TGTGCCAGCAGCGCAACGTCGGGACGCAGCTATGGCTACACCTTC; D: NA; J: TRBJ1-2; length: 15; size: once; V: TRBV7-2
CDR3: CSVAGTSETLAKNIQYF; DNA: TGCAGCGTCGCCGGGACTAGCGAGACTCTAGCCAAAAACATTCAGTACTTC; D: TRBD2; J: TRBJ2-4; length: 17; size: NA; V: TRBV29-1
CDR3: CAIRPGTSSTGELFF; DNA: TGTGCCATCAGACCCGGGACATCCTCGACTGGGGAGCTGTTTTTT; D: NA; J: TRBJ2-2; length: 15; size: NA; V: TRBV10-3
CDR3: CASSLRSPAGGIIRDGELFF; DNA: TGTGCCAGCAGCTTAAGGTCCCCGGCAGGGGGCATCATAAGGGACGGGGAGCTGTTTTTT; D: TRBD1; J: TRBJ2-2; length: 20; size: few; V: TRBV7-3
CDR3: CASKPAGVVREQYF; DNA: TGTGCCAGCAAACCAGCGGGGGTTGTACGCGAGCAGTACTTC; D: TRBD2; J: TRBJ2-7; length: 14; size: NA; V: TRBV27
CDR3: CASSARAPRQGYNSPLHF; DNA: TGTGCCAGCAGTGCCCGGGCCCCTCGGCAAGGCTATAATTCACCCCTCCACTTT; D: NA; J: TRBJ1-6; length: 18; size: many; V: TRBV27
CDR3: CASSFNPSYGYTF; DNA: TGTGCCAGCAGTTTCAATCCTAGCTATGGCTACACCTTC; D: NA; J: TRBJ1-2; length: 13; size: NA; V: TRBV12-3/TRBV12-4
CDR3: CASSTRSGLAKETQYF; DNA: TGTGCCAGCTCTACACGATCCGGACTAGCGAAAGAGACCCAGTACTTC; D: TRBD2; J: TRBJ2-5; length: 16; size: NA; V: TRBV18
CDR3: CASSVRGLATNEKLFF; DNA: TGTGCCAGCAGCGTGCGGGGCCTTGCAACTAATGAAAAACTGTTTTTT; D: NA; J: TRBJ1-4; length: 16; size: NA; V: TRBV9
CDR3: CASSLGQIYGYTF; DNA: TGTGCCAGCAGCTTAGGGCAGATCTATGGCTACACCTTC; D: NA; J: TRBJ1-2; length: 13; size: once; V: TRBV7-9
CDR3: CSASDSGEKLFF; DNA: TGCAGTGCTAGTGACAGTGGGGAAAAACTGTTTTTT; D: NA; J: TRBJ1-4; length: 12; size: NA; V: TRBV20-1
CDR3: CASSIALSSYEQYF; DNA: TGTGCCAGTAGTATAGCTCTTAGCTCCTACGAGCAGTACTTC; D: NA; J: TRBJ2-7; length: 14; size: NA; V: TRBV19
CDR3: CASSLDGNTIYF; DNA: TGTGCCAGCAGCTTAGATGGAAACACCATATATTTT; D: NA; J: TRBJ1-3; length: 12; size: NA; V: TRBV11-3
CDR3: CASSLEGRGYTF; DNA: TGTGCCAGCAGTTTAGAAGGTAGAGGGTACACCTTC; D: NA; J: TRBJ1-2; length: 12; size: NA; V: TRBV12-3/TRBV12-4
CDR3: CASSYEGVNVAFF; DNA: TGTGCCAGCAGTTACGAGGGGGTTAACGTAGCTTTCTTT; D: NA; J: TRBJ1-1; length: 13; size: NA; V: TRBV6-5
CDR3: CASSLRASGGDTDTQYF; DNA: TGTGCCAGCAGCTTAAGGGCTAGCGGGGGGGACACAGATACGCAGTATTTT; D: TRBD2; J: TRBJ2-3; length: 17; size: NA; V: TRBV7-3
CDR3: CASSSAQATNEKLFF; DNA: TGTGCCAGCAGCTCAGCTCAGGCGACTAATGAAAAACTGTTTTTT; D: NA; J: TRBJ1-4; length: 15; size: NA; V: TRBV28
CDR3: CASSPRTGVYGYTF; DNA: TGTGCCAGCAGCCCGAGGACAGGGGTGTATGGCTACACCTTC; D: TRBD1; J: TRBJ1-2; length: 14; size: NA; V: TRBV14
CDR3: CASSLNGGDGYTF; DNA: TGCGCCAGCAGCTTGAATGGGGGTGATGGCTACACCTTC; D: NA; J: TRBJ1-2; length: 13; size: few; V: TRBV5-1
CDR3: CASSFTDTQYF; DNA: TGTGCCAGCAGTTTCACAGATACGCAGTATTTT; D: NA; J: TRBJ2-3; length: 11; size: NA; V: TRBV12-3/TRBV12-4
CDR3: CASSESLSENTIYF; DNA: TGTGCCAGCAGTGAATCCCTCTCGGAGAACACCATATATTTT; D: NA; J: TRBJ1-3; length: 14; size: NA; V: TRBV6-1
CDR3: CASRGSSPSYEQYF; DNA: TGTGCCAGCAGAGGTAGTAGCCCCTCCTACGAGCAGTACTTC; D: NA; J: TRBJ2-7; length: 14; size: NA; V: TRBV11-3
CDR3: CASSALPMNTEAFF; DNA: TGTGCCAGCAGCGCACTCCCGATGAACACTGAAGCTTTCTTT; D: NA; J: TRBJ1-1; length: 14; size: NA; V: TRBV3-1/TRBV3-2
CDR3: CATSRENGGLKFF; DNA: TGTGCCACCAGCAGAGAAAACGGGGGGCTGAAGTTCTTC; D: NA; J: TRBJ2-1; length: 13; size: NA; V: TRBV15
CDR3: CASARGKGPYEQYF; DNA: TGTGCCAGCGCAAGGGGGAAAGGGCCATACGAGCAGTACTTC; D: NA; J: TRBJ2-7; length: 14; size: once; V: TRBV6-5
CDR3: CSGSNTEAFF; DNA: TGCAGCGGATCGAACACTGAAGCTTTCTTT; D: NA; J: TRBJ1-1; length: 10; size: NA; V: TRBV29-1
CDR3: CASSGGSGANVLTF; DNA: TGCGCCAGCAGCGGGGGTTCTGGGGCCAACGTCCTGACTTTC; D: NA; J: TRBJ2-6; length: 14; size: NA; V: TRBV5-1
CDR3: CASSLMGENASYTF; DNA: TGTGCCAGCAGCTTAATGGGGGAGAATGCAAGCTACACCTTC; D: NA; J: TRBJ1-2; length: 14; size: NA; V: TRBV7-3
CDR3: CASSPSPGQGTDTQYF; DNA: TGTGCCAGCAGCCCCTCACCGGGACAGGGCACAGATACGCAGTATTTT; D: TRBD1; J: TRBJ2-3; length: 16; size: NA; V: TRBV3-1/TRBV3-2
CDR3: CASSLIIRLRPTDTQYF; DNA: TGTGCCAGCAGCTTGATCATCCGACTCAGACCCACAGATACGCAGTATTTT; D: NA; J: TRBJ2-3; length: 17; size: once; V: TRBV5-6
CDR3: CASSLYSAYEQYF; DNA: TGTGCCAGCAGTTTGTACAGCGCCTACGAGCAGTACTTC; D: NA; J: TRBJ2-7; length: 13; size: NA; V: TRBV27
CDR3: CASSQLGSGNYGYTF; DNA: TGCGCCAGCAGTCAACTTGGTTCAGGAAACTATGGCTACACCTTC; D: NA; J: TRBJ1-2; length: 15; size: NA; V: TRBV23-1
CDR3: CASSQDGSGGYTF; DNA: TGTGCCAGCAGCCAAGACGGGAGTGGTGGCTACACCTTC; D: NA; J: TRBJ1-2; length: 13; size: once; V: TRBV3-1/TRBV3-2
CDR3: CASSIAGQSPLHF; DNA: TGTGCCAGTAGTATAGCTGGACAGTCCCCCCTCCACTTT; D: NA; J: TRBJ1-6; length: 13; size: NA; V: TRBV19
CDR3: CASSDRDSLYSNQPQHF; DNA: TGTGCCAGCAGTGACCGGGACAGCCTTTATAGCAATCAGCCCCAGCATTTT; D: TRBD1; J: TRBJ1-5; length: 17; size: NA; V: TRBV6-1
CDR3: CASSWTSEQETQYF; DNA: TGTGCCAGCAGCTGGACTAGCGAACAAGAGACCCAGTACTTC; D: TRBD2; J: TRBJ2-5; length: 14; size: NA; V: TRBV5-4
CDR3: CASSPRRSNWETQYF; DNA: TGTGCCAGCAGTCCCCGCCGGTCCAACTGGGAGACCCAGTACTTC; D: NA; J: TRBJ2-5; length: 15; size: once; V: TRBV6-2/TRBV6-3
CDR3: CASSKVGGQETQYF; DNA: TGTGCCAGCAGCAAAGTGGGGGGCCAAGAGACCCAGTACTTC; D: NA; J: TRBJ2-5; length: 14; size: NA; V: TRBV5-6
CDR3: CASSSSGGRTDTQYF; DNA: TGTGCCAGCAGCTCCTCGGGGGGACGCACAGATACGCAGTATTTT; D: TRBD2; J: TRBJ2-3; length: 15; size: NA; V: TRBV7-6
CDR3: CASSIAVGDQPQHF; DNA: TGTGCCAGTAGTATAGCGGTGGGGGATCAGCCCCAGCATTTT; D: NA; J: TRBJ1-5; length: 14; size: NA; V: TRBV19
CDR3: CASNRGAQADTQYF; DNA: TGTGCCAGCAACCGGGGGGCCCAAGCAGATACGCAGTATTTT; D: NA; J: TRBJ2-3; length: 14; size: NA; V: TRBV28